This T cell receptor (beta chain) was sequenced for a study of blood T cell repertoires in COVID-19. Study information: Sources were T cells, B-cell-depleted T cells, or PBMCs; the material itself was cDNA or gDNA.

With 5 bases clipped from V and 6 bases from J, the junction kept 7 bases outside the gene matches. The CDR3 is 14 amino acids. Per germline, CDR1 LNHDA and CDR2 SQIVND (reference sequence). As handled by the study authors: For nucleated cells, counts were estimated from reference gene primer amplification. Profiled with immunoSEQ multiplex PCR; TCRdb holds only in-frame clones, not every one. The DNA was the basis for D and trimming; V, J and clone size are from that table. The table has roughly 110,000 clones, over 70% seen once. This clonotype originated in a man between 50 and 59 years old with acute or convalescent COVID-19. Sequencing used peripheral blood. J is TRBJ2-3 and V is TRBV19, with 8 positions matching TRBD1. The DNA for the CDR3 is TGTGCCAGTAGTTTCGACAGGGGTGCGGATACGCAGTATTTT. As protein: CASSFDRGADTQYF.